This note documents a single T cell receptor beta chain sequence. The specificity of this receptor is unknown. No base quality information exists; no much larger clone differs at one position. The healthy controls were 35 or so blood donors, and the buffy coats of these donors were supplied by the Finnish Red Cross blood service. All TCR-sequenced material derived from peripheral blood: patient blood samples and healthy donor buffy coats. Ficoll-Hypaque gradient centrifugation was used to isolate peripheral blood mononuclear cells. CD4+ cells were purified magnetically from the buffy coats of healthy controls. The Gentra Puregene Cell and Tissue kit was used for genomic DNA extraction, and quantification was performed on a Qubit 2.0 fluorometer. This specimen belongs to a study of STAT5B mutations in CD4+ large granular lymphocyte leukemia (dated by TCRdb to between 2021 and 2024). Context from the whole study: Among the healthy controls, the CDR3 'QG' motif was associated with a particular HLA allele. TCRbeta repertoires of CD4+ T-cell large granular lymphocyte leukemia patients were compared with those of healthy blood donors. Flow cytometry on FACSCanto II or FACSVerse confirmed that purified fractions exceeded 95% purity among lymphocytes.

Study-wide findings and limitations: Each patient's main leukemic clonotypes were private, but around 27% of these clonotypes showed up at low frequency in the non-leukemic repertoires of other patients. Data were not HLA-matched; higher clonality in CD4+ versus CD8+ T-LGLL could reflect the relatively small sample size. Enrichment of TRBV06-family usage was observed among the top patient clones (8/27) relative to healthy controls (2/35). CD4-sorted patient repertoires appeared more clonal than healthy CD4+ repertoires, and this difference persisted after removing the putative leukemic clones.

CDR3 length: 16 amino acids, cysteine to phenylalanine. The read is trimmed to its CDR3 DNA, 48 bases read in frame from base 1. CDR1 and CDR2 are drawn from the germline V gene (reference sequence): MNHEY, SMNVEV. Unmatched junction bases come to 11, with V trimmed by 6 bases and J by 6 bases. The immunoSEQ assay at survey resolution was applied to genomic DNA for sequencing of TCRbeta rearrangements. The authors' pipeline ran thus. In the TCR sequencing data, the smallest productive clonotype frequency that could be detected was 2.59 x 10-5. Only productive TCRbeta rearrangements, defined as complete and in-frame sequences, were included in the analyses. The clonality of each sample was calculated as Simpson clonality in the immunoSEQ Analyzer version 3.0. Clones were grouped by frequency into very rare, small, medium, large (1-20%) or hyperexpanded (>20%) categories. Generation probabilities were estimated with OLGA 1.2.3, V-gene circos plots were made with VDJtools, specificities were looked up in VDJdb, and CDR3 motifs were identified with GLIPH. TCRdb provides this immuneACCESS table in a form limited to in-frame rearrangements. Some clones are lacking; in checked studies, under half of them reflect an unresolved V gene, and why the rest are absent is not known. From that table come the V and J calls and clone size; the DNA was used to work out D and trimming. This sample has about 36,000 clones in its table, and around 72% of those were observed once. The top ten constitute around 0.5% of the sample.

This TCR derives from a human donor in good health. The sequenced sample was CD4+ T cells from blood buffy coats. This chain is built from TRBV27 and TRBJ1-4; the central 9 bases match TRBD1. At the DNA level, the sequence is TGTGCCAGCAGGCCGAGTGGGACAGGGTTCTATGAAAAACTGTTTTTT. Its amino acids are CASRPSGTGFYEKLFF.